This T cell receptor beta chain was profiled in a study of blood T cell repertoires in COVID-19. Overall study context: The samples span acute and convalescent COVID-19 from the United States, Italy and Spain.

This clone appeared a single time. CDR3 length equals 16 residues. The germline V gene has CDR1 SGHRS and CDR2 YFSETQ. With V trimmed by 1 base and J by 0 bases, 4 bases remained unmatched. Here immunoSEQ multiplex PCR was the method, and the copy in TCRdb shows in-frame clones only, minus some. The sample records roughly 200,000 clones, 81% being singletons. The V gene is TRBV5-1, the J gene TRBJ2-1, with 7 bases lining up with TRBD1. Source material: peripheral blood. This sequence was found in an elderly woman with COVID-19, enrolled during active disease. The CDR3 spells CASSLSGDSSYNEQFF. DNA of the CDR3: TGCGCCAGCAGCTTGAGTGGGGACAGCTCCTACAATGAGCAGTTCTTC.